This record looks at one TCR beta chain sequence and its context. Its antigen is unknown. The PCR employed 60 Vbeta primers together with 13 Jbeta primers. Measured with immunoSEQ multiplex PCR; TCRdb has only the in-frame clones, and not every one. The repertoire holds approximately 180,000 clones, with around 82% as singletons. The data originate from a study of cytomegalovirus exposure and HLA in healthy donors. Findings and limits, study-wide: Within an earlier analysis, most TCR beta V segments proved productive either about 87% or about 30% of the time.

This sequence was found in a man between 18 and 29 years old in good health and CMV-seronegative. Sequencing was done on a sample of PBMCs.

Here the CDR3 reads CASSQSQTSPPQPQHF. Here the CDR3 DNA reads TGCGCCAGCAGTCAATCACAGACCTCCCCTCCTCAGCCCCAGCATTTT. The V gene is TRBV23-1, the J gene TRBJ1-5; D is ambiguous. TRBV23-1 is an open reading frame, and its role is uncertain. V lost 0 bases and J lost 6, with 15 bases in between. The CDR3 contains 16 residues.